This is a list of T cell receptor beta chains from one sample in a study of relationships among human T cell subsets. TCRdb independently ran MiXCR on the multiplex PCR reads; one entry per CDR3 protein. The data show some 16,000 distinct CDR3 sequences, with approximately 56% seen just once and under 40% held by the top ten. Sequencing was performed on total T cells sorted from blood. The source of these receptors is a man aged 40-49 years in good health. Both conserved end residues are trimmed from each CDR3. D genes are given only for firm matches.

CDR3 length: 9; J gene: TRBJ1-2; V gene: TRBV29-1; D gene: TRBD1; CDR3 protein: SVAGQGGYT
CDR3 length: 10; J gene: TRBJ1-6; V gene: TRBV28; D gene: .; CDR3 protein: ASSFSGTPLH
CDR3 length: 13; J gene: TRBJ2-5; V gene: TRBV27; D gene: .; CDR3 protein: ASSLTGLPGETQY
CDR3 length: 15; J gene: TRBJ1-1; V gene: TRBV6-5; D gene: .; CDR3 protein: ASSSPGRAVPGTEAF
CDR3 length: 10; J gene: TRBJ1-2; V gene: TRBV19; D gene: TRBD1; CDR3 protein: ASSRRSGTVT
CDR3 length: 11; J gene: TRBJ2-1; V gene: TRBV20-1; D gene: TRBD2; CDR3 protein: SARGTSGNEQF
CDR3 length: 12; J gene: TRBJ2-1; V gene: TRBV19; D gene: .; CDR3 protein: ASSIRTDYNEQF
CDR3 length: 15; J gene: TRBJ2-3; V gene: TRBV11-2; D gene: TRBD2; CDR3 protein: ASSLGGLAGGTDTQY
CDR3 length: 10; J gene: TRBJ2-1; V gene: TRBV12-5; D gene: .; CDR3 protein: ASARIGREQF
CDR3 length: 9; J gene: TRBJ2-5; V gene: TRBV6-6; D gene: .; CDR3 protein: ASSIRETQY
CDR3 length: 13; J gene: TRBJ2-7; V gene: TRBV28; D gene: TRBD1; CDR3 protein: ASSPGQVLSYEQY
CDR3 length: 12; J gene: TRBJ2-7; V gene: TRBV10-3; D gene: .; CDR3 protein: AISEGRTRGEQY
CDR3 length: 13; J gene: TRBJ2-1; V gene: TRBV19; D gene: .; CDR3 protein: ASSILAVSYNEQF
CDR3 length: 12; J gene: TRBJ2-7; V gene: TRBV20-1; D gene: .; CDR3 protein: SARDQGLTYEQY
CDR3 length: 11; J gene: TRBJ2-3; V gene: TRBV5-1; D gene: .; CDR3 protein: ASSLSMGDTQY
CDR3 length: 13; J gene: TRBJ2-3; V gene: TRBV24-1; D gene: TRBD2; CDR3 protein: ATSDQAGGPDTQY
CDR3 length: 12; J gene: TRBJ2-5; V gene: TRBV5-1; D gene: .; CDR3 protein: ASREGRPTGTAG
CDR3 length: 13; J gene: TRBJ2-7; V gene: TRBV27; D gene: TRBD2; CDR3 protein: ASSLSSGGSYEQY
CDR3 length: 15; J gene: TRBJ2-1; V gene: TRBV28; D gene: .; CDR3 protein: ASSLFGQLSSYNEQF
CDR3 length: 14; J gene: TRBJ2-3; V gene: TRBV11-2; D gene: TRBD1; CDR3 protein: ASSLYGTGSPDTQY
CDR3 length: 13; J gene: TRBJ1-1; V gene: TRBV11-2; D gene: .; CDR3 protein: ASSLEVAYNTEAF
CDR3 length: 12; J gene: TRBJ1-5; V gene: TRBV20-1; D gene: .; CDR3 protein: SAADGQEENPQH
CDR3 length: 11; J gene: TRBJ2-7; V gene: TRBV29-1; D gene: .; CDR3 protein: SVDVADSYEQY
CDR3 length: 13; J gene: TRBJ2-3; V gene: TRBV10-3; D gene: TRBD2; CDR3 protein: AISESSGSADTQY
CDR3 length: 13; J gene: TRBJ1-5; V gene: TRBV19; D gene: TRBD1; CDR3 protein: ASSPWGDSDQPQH
CDR3 length: 10; J gene: TRBJ1-1; V gene: TRBV20-1; D gene: .; CDR3 protein: SARGSGTEAF
CDR3 length: 10; J gene: TRBJ2-2; V gene: TRBV10-1; D gene: .; CDR3 protein: ASGTANGELF
CDR3 length: 12; J gene: TRBJ2-3; V gene: TRBV5-1; D gene: .; CDR3 protein: ASSFAVNTDTQY
CDR3 length: 16; J gene: TRBJ2-2; V gene: TRBV27; D gene: .; CDR3 protein: ASSHSSVEVWLGGELF
CDR3 length: 15; J gene: TRBJ2-1; V gene: TRBV11-2; D gene: TRBD1; CDR3 protein: ASSLMDGTGLQNEQF
CDR3 length: 12; J gene: TRBJ2-7; V gene: TRBV18; D gene: .; CDR3 protein: ASSKGAQSYEQY
CDR3 length: 13; J gene: TRBJ1-2; V gene: TRBV29-1; D gene: .; CDR3 protein: SVEAGRGGAAGYT
CDR3 length: 9; J gene: TRBJ2-5; V gene: TRBV5-1; D gene: .; CDR3 protein: ASSLDETQY
CDR3 length: 12; J gene: TRBJ2-4; V gene: TRBV7-9; D gene: .; CDR3 protein: ASSSPGSAGIQY
CDR3 length: 11; J gene: TRBJ2-1; V gene: TRBV10-2; D gene: .; CDR3 protein: ASSTTGLNEQF
CDR3 length: 11; J gene: TRBJ1-1; V gene: TRBV12-3/TRBV12-4; D gene: .; CDR3 protein: ASRQGRNTEAF
CDR3 length: 8; J gene: TRBJ2-1; V gene: TRBV2; D gene: .; CDR3 protein: ASDRYEQF
CDR3 length: 12; J gene: TRBJ2-3; V gene: TRBV14; D gene: TRBD1; CDR3 protein: ASSPTGNTDTQY
CDR3 length: 13; J gene: TRBJ2-6; V gene: TRBV11-2; D gene: .; CDR3 protein: ASSLGGPGTNVLT
CDR3 length: 13; J gene: TRBJ1-2; V gene: TRBV28; D gene: TRBD1; CDR3 protein: AGSLQGAIVFGYT